Shown below are 7 T cell receptor beta chains from a single sample sequenced in a study of PD-1 blockade in classical Hodgkin lymphoma. As for time point: cycle 4 day 1 (C4D1), after more than five weeks of nivolumab. Every patient relapsed after autologous stem cell transplantation, and brentuximab vedotin exposure varied. Magnetic depletion of unwanted cells isolated CD4+ T cells from thawed PBMCs. Using immunoSEQ multiplex PCR, the repertoire was profiled, and TCRdb retains in-frame clones only, with some absent. The sample lists more than 25,000 clones; 80% to 90% were seen once. This material consisted of CD4+ T cells from blood, taken before the fourth cycle of nivolumab. Receptors were obtained from a human donor with classical Hodgkin lymphoma.

The chain links TRBV6-5 to TRBJ2-1, with D possibly being TRBD1 (6 bases). V dropped 4 bases and J dropped 12 bases, with 25 bases sitting between them. This CDR3 has 16 residues. Looked up from germline, CDR1 is MNHEY and CDR2 is SVGAGI. Here the CDR3 DNA reads TGTGCCAGCAGTTGGACAGACTCTGCTAATGGAAGGGGGCAGTTCTTC. This sequence encodes CASSWTDSANGRGQFF.

The chain employs TRBV5-1 and TRBJ1-1; TRBD1 matches at 12 bases. Germline V gene lookup returns CDR1 SGHRS and CDR2 YFSETQ. The CDR3 consists of 13 residues. V shed 4 bases and J 6 bases; nucleotides not matched to a gene: 1. The CDR3 nucleotides are TGCGCCAGCAGCGGGACAGGGGGCGCTGAAGCTTTCTTT. The encoded protein is CASSGTGGAEAFF.

In regard to this clone: The sample has other DNA sequences that encode this CDR3 too. The chain uses TRBV18 and TRBJ2-5; D unclear. The CDR3 is 12 amino acids. Germline CDR1 is KGHSH and CDR2 is LQKENI. V lost 1 base and J 2 bases, leaving 2 bases between the germline ends. CDR3: CASSPQQETQYF. In DNA form, the CDR3 reads TGTGCCAGCTCACCACAACAAGAGACCCAGTACTTC.

V gene TRBV7-9 combines with J gene TRBJ2-1; 10 nucleotides agree with TRBD2. The CDR3 has 15 amino acids. V shed 8 bases, J shed 6 bases, and the junction held 10 bases outside the gene matches. The germline V gene has CDR1 SEHNR and CDR2 FQNEAQ (reference sequence). The CDR3 DNA reads TGTGCCAGCCAGCGAGCGGGGGGGCTTGTCAATGAGCAGTTCTTC. Translation gives CASQRAGGLVNEQFF.

This chain links TRBV7-9 with TRBJ2-7; D is perhaps TRBD2 (6 bases). V lost 2 bases, J lost 0 bases, and 11 bases lay in between. Germline-derived CDR1 and CDR2 are SEHNR and FQNEAQ (reference sequence). The CDR3 has 15 amino acids. CDR3 sequence (DNA): TGTGCCAGCAGCTTAATTGGCGGGGTCTCCTACGAGCAGTACTTC. Its protein product is CASSLIGGVSYEQYF. Together with reference TRBV7-9 and TRBJ2-7, the CDR3 gives the full variable domain: DTGVSQNPRHKITKRGQNVTFRCDPISEHNRLYWYRQTLGQGPEFLTYFQNEAQLEKSRLLSDRFSAERPKGSFSTLEIQRTEQGDSAMYLCASSLIGGVSYEQYFGPGTRLTVT.

The chain couples TRBV27 to TRBJ2-3, with 12 bases matching TRBD2. This CDR3 is built from 15 residues. V dropped 5 bases and J dropped 5; count of bases not matched to a gene: 5. CDR1 MNHEY and CDR2 SMNVEV come from the germline V gene (reference sequence). CDR3 loop: CASSRRTSGIDTQYF. The CDR3 DNA sequence: TGTGCCAGCAGTAGAAGGACTAGCGGGATAGATACGCAGTATTTT.

V is TRBV5-5 and J is TRBJ2-3; 9 bases align to TRBD2. The CDR3 consists of 17 residues. Unmatched junction bases numbered 17, after V lost 6 bases and J lost 6 bases. Germline V gene sequence: CDR1 SGHKS, CDR2 YYEKEE (reference sequence). CDR3 protein: CASNLVLAGIAGDTQYF. CDR3 DNA: TGTGCCAGCAACTTAGTACTAGCGGGCATCGCGGGGGATACGCAGTATTTT.